The clone carrying this T cell receptor beta chain was seen a few times. What it binds is unknown. CDR3 length: 12 amino acids. Germline assignment: CDR1 MDHEN and CDR2 SYDVKM. V was pared by 6 bases and J by 7 bases, with 12 bases between. This record comes from a study of a mutant IDH1 vaccine in newly diagnosed glioma. Time point of the sample: week 11, during vaccination. The content of each vaccine dose was 300 ug of mutant IDH1 20-mer peptide, and topical imiquimod accompanied it. The repertoire was sequenced with immunoSEQ multiplex PCR; TCRdb's copy has only in-frame clones and lacks some. The repertoire has fewer than 65,000 clones, over 70% of them found once; the top ten carry over 4.5%.

The starting material was PBMCs, obtained from a glioma patient whose treatment included an IDH1 peptide vaccine. This TCR was sampled from a man between 45 and 60 years old with glioma. This sequence joins TRBV28 and TRBJ1-1; possible D gene TRBD1, 5 bases. CDR3 region: CASSYRLFEAFF. The CDR3 bases are TGTGCCAGCAGCTACAGGTTATTTGAAGCTTTCTTT.